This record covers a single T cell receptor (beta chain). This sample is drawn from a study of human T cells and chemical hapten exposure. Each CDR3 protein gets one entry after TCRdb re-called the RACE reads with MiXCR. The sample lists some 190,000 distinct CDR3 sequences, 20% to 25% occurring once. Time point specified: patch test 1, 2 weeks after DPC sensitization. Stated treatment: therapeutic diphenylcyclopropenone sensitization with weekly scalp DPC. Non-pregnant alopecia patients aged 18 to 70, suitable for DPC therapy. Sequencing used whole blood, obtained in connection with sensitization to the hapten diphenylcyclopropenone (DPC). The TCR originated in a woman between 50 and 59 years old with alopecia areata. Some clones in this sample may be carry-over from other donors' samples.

The CDR3 region is CSASTGFYEQYF. CDR3 nucleotides: TGCAGTGCTTCGACAGGTTTTTACGAGCAGTACTTC. This sequence joins TRBV20-1 and TRBJ2-7, with D perhaps TRBD1 (6 bases). Germline V CDR1 and CDR2: DFQATT, SNEGSKA (reference sequence). CDR3 length: 12 amino acids. Trimming pared 5 bases from V and 4 bases from J, leaving 12 bases between.